This T cell receptor beta chain stems from a study of T cells in Graves' hyperthyroidism and ophthalmopathy. Across the study: Peripheral blood was taken when the disease was first diagnosed, before any treatment began.

It was RNA transcripts that yielded the amplified TCR beta CDR3 regions. The HTBI set primed first-round TCR CDR3 RT-PCR. TCRdb reprocessed the multiplex PCR reads with MiXCR, giving one entry per CDR3 protein. In the table there are roughly 500,000 distinct CDR3 sequences, less than 25% of which are singletons. V was shortened by 0 bases and J by 0 bases, with 9 bases between the two germline ends. The CDR3 runs to 15 residues. CDR1 and CDR2 from the germline V gene are SGHTA and FQGNSA. Ophthalmopathy patients showed a Clinical Activity Score of at least 3, NOSPECS grade of at least 4 and duration under 3 months. Exclusion of a patient resulted from uncontrolled infection, other autoimmune disease, pregnancy or lactation. Diagnosing involved the use of clinical symptoms, serum thyroxine and TRAb, thyroid ultrasound and orbital computed tomography.

This receptor was identified in a woman aged 65 to 85 with Graves' ophthalmopathy. The chain combines TRBV7-2 with TRBJ2-7; D is unresolved. Sequencing was carried out using blood. This CDR3 is CASSLAPTPSYEQYF. The DNA for the CDR3 is TGTGCCAGCAGCTTAGCGCCCACTCCCTCCTACGAGCAGTACTTC. The variable domain in full, with the rest retrieved from reference TRBV7-2 and TRBJ2-7, is GAGVSQSPSNKVTEKGKDVELRCDPISGHTALYWYRQSLGQGLEFLIYFQGNSAPDKSGLPSDRFSAERTGGSVSTLTIQRTQQEDSAVYLCASSLAPTPSYEQYFGPGTRLTVT.